This record looks at one T cell receptor beta chain sequence and its context. Its antigen remains unidentified. This sample was included in a study of beta chain features in type 1 diabetes. Study-wide results and caveats: An over-representation of cells with high TCR expression could result from cDNA sequencing. Short templates might get an advantage during PCR, and this would be equal in patients and controls. There was a moderate but significant shortening of TCRB CDR3s in all four CD4+ subsets of Type 1 diabetes patients.

What was sequenced were expressed TCRB transcripts, since all of the isolated RNA had been reverse transcribed. Millions of reads was the average for naive, central memory and regulatory T cell samples. The table came from immunoSEQ multiplex PCR; TCRdb's copy has only in-frame clones and leaves some out. The sample contains about 700,000 clones, about an eighth of which appear only once. Purity above 95% was achieved in all sorted populations. The source of this sequence is a man between 18 and 35 years old with type 1 diabetes. Material for sequencing was naive CD4+ T cells from blood.

In DNA, the CDR3 is TGTGCCAGCAGCCTCACTCCGAGGGACACTGAAGCTTTCTTT. Its protein product is CASSLTPRDTEAFF. This sequence joins TRBV2 and TRBJ1-1; D not certain. Looked up from germline, CDR1 is SNHLY and CDR2 is FYNNEI. The CDR3 has 14 residues. Trimming removed 6 bases from V and 3 bases from J, with 14 bases in between.